This T cell receptor beta chain was recorded in a study of cytomegalovirus exposure and HLA in healthy donors. As for the study in general: Unique TCRs numbering some 77 million, obtained from HLA-typed donors, made up an early data release. Researchers found that roughly 81% of 300 to 450 genotyped donors fell within the Caucasian-associated ancestry cluster.

There are 13 residues in the CDR3. Trimming removed 6 bases from V and 7 bases from J, with 13 bases in between. Germline CDR1 KGHSH, CDR2 LQKENI. With regard to this clone: As yet, its antigen is unknown. Within the sample, other DNA sequences also encode this same CDR3.

PCR involved 60 Vbeta and 13 Jbeta primers. The method was immunoSEQ multiplex PCR; TCRdb's version includes in-frame clones alone and lacks a portion of them. This table lists around 150,000 clones. Study findings and constraints: Accounts indicate the classifier identified cytomegalovirus status with strong specificity and sensitivity.

The chain recombines TRBV18 with TRBJ1-5; weak D call: TRBD1 (6 bases). The sequence derives from a man aged 35 to 55 in good health and CMV-seronegative. Sequencing was carried out using PBMCs. The CDR3 here is CASSPTGNQPQHF. CDR3 in DNA: TGTGCCAGCTCCCCCACAGGGAACCAGCCCCAGCATTTT.